What follows are 20 T cell receptor beta chains derived from one specimen sequenced in a study of molecular identifiers for immune sequencing clone quantification. MiXCR, applied by TCRdb to the PCR reads, yields one record per CDR3 protein. This table has approximately 670,000 distinct CDR3 sequences, just under 20% appearing once. What was sequenced was naive CD8+ T cells from blood, with Jurkat cell RNA spiked in. As to subset: FACS-sorted CD8+CD4-CCR7+CD45RA+ naive T cells. Source of these receptors: a human donor in good health. Some libraries in this study had Jurkat cell RNA spiked in.

This clonotype came up a few times. Being one base from a much bigger clone, this may be a read error. The V and J genes are TRBV21-1 and TRBJ2-3; the D call of TRBD1 is as the table states it, not checked on the DNA. TRBV21-1 is a pseudogene. CDR3 length: 13 amino acids. The CDR3 DNA sequence: TGTGCCAGCAGCAGGGCGGAGCGGACCCCCTTGTATTTT. Protein sequence: CASSRAERTPLYF.

This clonotype was recorded at least ten times. This chain uses TRBV3-1 with TRBJ2-3, with D hard to call. The CDR3 is 13 amino acids. Germline CDR1 reads LGHDT; CDR2 reads YNNKEL (reference sequence). The ends were cut back, 1 base at V and 1 base at J, with 3 bases in the middle. The CDR3 spells CASSQAGTDTQYF. The CDR3 DNA sequence: TGTGCCAGCAGCCAAGCAGGCACAGATACGCAGTATTTT.

The gene calls are TRBV7-2 and TRBJ2-7, with D possibly being TRBD2 (6 bases). This CDR3 has 14 residues. CDR1 and CDR2 (germline): SGHTA, FQGNSA. Trimming shortened V by 5 bases and J by 1 base, and 12 bases separated the two germline ends. CDR3 nucleotide sequence: TGTGCCAGCAGCGCGGGACTGGTATCCTACGAGCAGTACTTC. It codes for CASSAGLVSYEQYF. The complete variable domain, with remaining parts taken from reference TRBV7-2 and TRBJ2-7, reads GAGVSQSPSNKVTEKGKDVELRCDPISGHTALYWYRQSLGQGLEFLIYFQGNSAPDKSGLPSDRFSAERTGGSVSTLTIQRTQQEDSAVYLCASSAGLVSYEQYFGPGTRLTVT.

The V gene is TRBV19, the J gene TRBJ1-5, with TRBD1 as a possible D gene (5 bases). There are 13 residues in the CDR3. V gave up 5 bases and J gave up 5 bases, with 10 bases separating them. The V gene's germline CDR1 is LNHDA and CDR2 SQIVND (reference sequence). CDR3 sequence reads: CASSAGTHQPQHF. As DNA, the CDR3 is TGTGCCAGTAGTGCCGGGACCCATCAGCCCCAGCATTTT.

This clonotype was recorded at least ten times. The chain carries TRBV6-5 and TRBJ2-3; D gene uncertain. Germline values: CDR1 MNHEY, CDR2 SVGAGI. This CDR3 has 13 amino acids. Trimming shortened V by 5 bases and J by 5 bases, and 11 bases separated the two germline ends. CDR3 DNA sequence: TGTGCCAGCAGTCCAAAGACGGTAGATACGCAGTATTTT. It encodes CASSPKTVDTQYF.

This clonotype was seen at least ten times. The CDR3 reads CASSLEIRASGGSDTQYF. The CDR3 region has the DNA TGCGCCAGCAGCTTGGAAATCCGGGCTAGCGGGGGATCAGATACGCAGTATTTT. This chain joins TRBV5-1 and TRBJ2-3, with 10 bases lining up with TRBD2. The trim removed 0 bases at V and 4 bases at J, leaving 11 bases unmatched. CDR1 SGHRS and CDR2 YFSETQ come from the germline V gene. The CDR3 is made up of 18 amino acids. Full variable domain (missing parts from reference TRBV5-1 and TRBJ2-3): KAGVTQTPRYLIKTRGQQVTLSCSPISGHRSVSWYQQTPGQGLQFLFEYFSETQRNKGNFPGRFSGRQFSNSRSEMNVSTLELGDSALYLCASSLEIRASGGSDTQYFGPGTRLTVL.

This clonotype has only a few counts. This rearrangement joins TRBV7-9 to TRBJ1-4, with D tentatively TRBD1 (5 bases). The CDR3 loop spans 17 amino acids. V lost 5 bases, J lost 7 bases, and 23 bases lay in between. The germline CDR1 and CDR2 sequences are SEHNR and FQNEAQ (reference sequence). CDR3 amino acids: CASSPTEFNYPGEKLFF. CDR3 bases: TGTGCCAGCAGCCCGACAGAATTTAACTATCCTGGTGAAAAACTGTTTTTT.

This clonotype was observed at least ten times. The gene calls are TRBV29-1 and TRBJ2-1; TRBD2 agrees at 14 bases. Trimming cost V 7 bases and J 7 bases; bases outside gene matches: 9. Germline CDR1 reads SQVTM; CDR2 reads ANQGSEA. The CDR3 has 15 amino acids. The CDR3 sequence is CSAEGTSGSSNEQFF. The CDR3 nucleotides are TGCAGCGCTGAGGGGACTAGCGGGAGCAGTAATGAGCAGTTCTTC.

This clonotype has a count of ten or more. The chain combines TRBV4-3 with TRBJ2-1; D unresolved. In germline, CDR1 is LGHNA, CDR2 YSLEER. V was cut by 0 bases and J by 4 bases, with 7 bases left in between. This CDR3 comprises 14 residues. Here the CDR3 DNA reads TGCGCCAGCAGCCAAGATAGCCGGTACAATGAGCAGTTCTTC. Translation gives CASSQDSRYNEQFF.

The chain employs TRBV28 and TRBJ2-1; 9 bases map to TRBD2. Germline V gene lookup returns CDR1 MDHEN and CDR2 SYDVKM. The CDR3 is 15 amino acids. Unmatched junction bases numbered 9, after V lost 2 bases and J lost 10 bases. The CDR3: CASSLGGRAVDEQFF. The CDR3, as DNA: TGTGCCAGCAGTTTAGGCGGGAGGGCCGTCGACGAGCAGTTCTTC.

Ten or more counts support this clonotype. The chain uses TRBV7-9 and TRBJ2-5, with D maybe TRBD1 (6 bases). The CDR3 is 15 residues long. The germline V gene encodes CDR1 SEHNR and CDR2 FQNEAQ (reference sequence). V was clipped by 4 bases and J by 2 bases, with 14 bases between them. Here the CDR3 reads CASSSRLGQQETQYF. CDR3 nucleotide sequence: TGTGCCAGCAGCTCTCGTCTTGGACAGCAAGAGACCCAGTACTTC.

This clonotype was recorded a few times. Possible read error: a much larger clone is one base away. The chain couples TRBV25-1 to TRBJ2-3, with D possibly being TRBD2 (6 bases). V was shortened by 2 bases and J by 6 bases, with 15 bases between the two germline ends. This CDR3 is built from 15 residues. Germline values: CDR1 MGHDK, CDR2 SYGVNS. As DNA, the CDR3 is TGTGCCAGCAGTGAAGGAGGGGCGTCATATGATACGCAGTATTTT. It yields the protein CASSEGGASYDTQYF.

This clonotype was seen ten or more times. This chain joins TRBV12-3 or TRBV12-4 and TRBJ2-7; D remains unclear. This CDR3 comprises 14 residues. V gave up 4 bases and J gave up 5 bases, with 15 bases separating them. CDR3 loop: CASSSLAPADEQYF. CDR3 coding DNA: TGTGCCAGCAGTTCGTTGGCCCCGGCGGACGAGCAGTACTTC.

This clonotype was picked up many times. The V call is TRBV18, the J call TRBJ2-6; D is unclear. Trimming pared 3 bases from V and 4 bases from J, leaving 10 bases between. CDR1 and CDR2 (germline): KGHSH, LQKENI. The CDR3 covers 15 residues. The CDR3 DNA sequence: TGTGCCAGCTCACCTGAGGCGCTGGGGGCCAACGTCCTGACTTTC. It encodes CASSPEALGANVLTF.

Concerning this clonotype: A read error may account for a junction end that differs from germline. The V call is TRBV14, the J call TRBJ2-1, with D hard to call. The CDR3 is 15 amino acids. Germline V gives CDR1 SGHDN, CDR2 FVKESK. CDR3 in amino acids: CASCQVGSYYNEQFF. The CDR3 region has the DNA TGTGCCAGCTGCCAAGTCGGCAGCTACTACAATGAGCAGTTCTTC.

This clonotype occurred a few times. The chain joins TRBV14 to TRBJ2-7; the D call may be TRBD1 or TRBD2 (6 bases each). V was trimmed by 2 bases and J by 2 bases, leaving 22 bases between them. In germline, CDR1 is SGHDN, CDR2 FVKESK. The CDR3 covers 18 residues. The CDR3 sequence is CASSQHIPGTPGAYEQYF. The CDR3, as DNA: TGTGCCAGCAGCCAACACATTCCCGGGACTCCAGGGGCCTACGAGCAGTACTTC.

In its sample, this clonotype was seen a few times. The chain joins TRBV7-9 to TRBJ2-5, with 7 bases fitting TRBD1. Germline V CDR1 and CDR2: SEHNR, FQNEAQ (reference sequence). Losses at the gene ends were 6 bases for V and 4 bases for J; bases not matched to a gene: 2. This CDR3 has 12 residues. CDR3 residues: CASRRTGETQYF. CDR3 coding DNA: TGTGCCAGCAGACGGACAGGAGAGACCCAGTACTTC.

This clonotype occurred many times. The J gene is TRBJ2-7, the V gene TRBV29-1; no clear D gene. V was clipped by 0 bases and J by 0 bases, with 9 bases between them. This CDR3 comprises 14 residues. CDR1 and CDR2 (germline): SQVTM, ANQGSEA. The CDR3 DNA sequence: TGCAGCGTTGAAGAGCGGCGGAACTCCTACGAGCAGTACTTC. Its protein product is CSVEERRNSYEQYF.

At least ten counts were recorded for this clonotype. The chain carries TRBV4-3 and TRBJ1-1; tentatively, D is TRBD1 (5 bases). In germline, CDR1 is LGHNA, CDR2 YSLEER. The V end was cut by 3 bases, the J end by 1 base, with 9 bases between. The CDR3 extends over 14 amino acids. The CDR3: CASSQGRENTEAFF. The CDR3 DNA sequence: TGCGCCAGCAGCCAGGGACGGGAGAACACTGAAGCTTTCTTT.

Comments on this clonotype: A much more abundant neighbour one base away suggests this may be a read error. This chain joins TRBV9 and TRBJ2-2; a possible D gene is TRBD1 (6 bases). V lost 3 bases and J 3 bases, leaving 9 bases between the germline ends. Germline V CDR1 and CDR2: SGDLS, YYNGEE. The CDR3 is 14 residues long. CDR3 sequence reads: CASSGYRDTGELFF. For the CDR3, the DNA is TGTGCCAGCAGCGGGTACAGGGACACCGGGGAGCTGTTTTTT.